One and the same sample provided the 28 T cell receptor beta chains below, sequenced in a study of blood T cell repertoires in COVID-19. Assay used: immunoSEQ multiplex PCR; TCRdb lists only in-frame clones, some missing. This table has 250,000 to 300,000 clones, roughly nine tenths appearing once. Sequenced input: PBMCs or T cells enriched from blood (not recorded which). These receptors were collected from a woman between 45 and 65 years old who had been exposed to COVID-19.

V is TRBV27 and J is TRBJ1-1; TRBD1 aligns across 7 bases. The germline V gene encodes CDR1 MNHEY and CDR2 SMNVEV (reference sequence). CDR3 size: 13 residues. J was trimmed by 6 bases and V by 6 bases; bases with no gene match: 7. The CDR3 DNA is TGTGCCAGCAGGACTAGGGGGCGTTCTGAAGCTTTCTTT. Translation: CASRTRGRSEAFF.

The V call is TRBV7-6, the J call TRBJ1-6; D is unresolved. Trimming pared 8 bases from V and 6 bases from J, leaving 23 bases between. The CDR3 consists of 17 residues. CDR1 and CDR2 (germline): SGHVS, FNYEAQ. The CDR3 is CASPTSCRLKGNSPLHF. The CDR3 region has the DNA TGTGCCAGCCCCACCAGCTGCAGGTTGAAAGGTAATTCACCCCTCCACTTT. The variable domain in full, with the rest retrieved from reference TRBV7-6 and TRBJ1-6, is GAGVSQSPRYKVTKRGQDVALRCDPISGHVSLYWYRQALGQGPEFLTYFNYEAQQDKSGLPNDRFSAERPEGSISTLTIQRTEQRDSAMYRCASPTSCRLKGNSPLHFGNGTRLTVT.

Notes on this clone: The same CDR3 is also encoded by other DNA sequences in this sample. V is TRBV19 and J is TRBJ2-5; 7 bases line up with TRBD1. From germline, CDR1 is LNHDA and CDR2 SQIVND (reference sequence). The CDR3 runs to 14 residues. The V gene end was trimmed by 5 bases and the J gene end by 2 bases; junction bases not matched to a gene: 5. The CDR3 nucleotides read TGTGCCAGTAGTTTTCCGGGACAGCAAGAGACCCAGTACTTC. Protein sequence: CASSFPGQQETQYF.

The rearrangement links TRBV28 to TRBJ1-2; tentatively, D is TRBD1 (6 bases). The V end lost 6 bases, the J end lost 14 bases, and 25 bases lay between the germline ends. CDR1 is MDHEN, CDR2 SYDVKM, per germline. The CDR3 is 14 amino acids. The chain's CDR3 is CASRPGGGTGLWTF. DNA of the CDR3: TGTGCCAGCAGACCCGGGGGGGGCACAGGGCTTTGGACCTTC.

The chain couples TRBV29-1 to TRBJ1-5, with D unresolved. The CDR3 length is 12 residues. V was pared by 6 bases and J by 2 bases, with 8 bases between. The germline CDR1 and CDR2 sequences are SQVTM and ANQGSEA. DNA of the CDR3: TGCAGCGTCCGTCAGGGCAATCAGCCCCAGCATTTT. Residues: CSVRQGNQPQHF.

The chain carries TRBV3-1 (or the pseudogene TRBV3-2) and TRBJ2-5; D perhaps matches TRBD2 (6 bases). Germline V lookup: CDR1 LGHDT, CDR2 YNNKEL (reference sequence). V gave up 4 bases and J gave up 5 bases, with 11 bases separating them. This CDR3 has 13 residues. CDR3 coding DNA: TGTGCCAGCAGCCCATATGGGGGGGAGACCCAGTACTTC. Its protein product is CASSPYGGETQYF.

The chain links TRBV9 to TRBJ1-4; possible D gene TRBD1, 5 bases. This CDR3 is built from 14 residues. Germline values: CDR1 SGDLS, CDR2 YYNGEE. V was pared by 4 bases and J by 7 bases, with 14 bases between. CDR3 DNA: TGTGCCAGCAGCCCCACAACAGGTTTTGAAAAACTGTTTTTT. Its translation: CASSPTTGFEKLFF.

This clone has a handful of counts. The chain has TRBV5-1 and TRBJ1-6; no firm D call. CDR1 is SGHRS and CDR2 is YFSETQ in the germline V gene. The CDR3 runs to 13 residues. Deletions cut 0 bases from V and 8 bases from J, with 6 bases between. For the CDR3, the DNA is TGCGCCAGCAGCTTGGCAGGTGATTCACCCCTCCACTTT. Amino acid sequence: CASSLAGDSPLHF.

This sequence joins TRBV4-2 and TRBJ1-4, with TRBD1 matching over 8 bases. The CDR3 has 15 amino acids. V dropped 0 bases and J dropped 15; count of bases not matched to a gene: 12. Per the germline V gene, CDR1 is LGHNA and CDR2 is YNFKEQ. The CDR3 protein is CASSQDRVGTGLLFF. The DNA of the CDR3 is TGTGCCAGCAGCCAAGATCGGGTAGGGACAGGACTGTTGTTTTTT.

The rearrangement uses TRBV6-5 and TRBJ2-3, with 10 bases matching TRBD2. This CDR3 is 15 amino acids long. The junction had 9 bases not matched to a gene; V was cut back by 6 bases and J by 6 bases. CDR1 is MNHEY and CDR2 is SVGAGI in the germline V gene. CDR3 sequence: CASSRESGGADTQYF. CDR3 in DNA: TGTGCCAGCAGCCGGGAGAGCGGGGGGGCGGATACGCAGTATTTT.

V is TRBV19 and J is TRBJ2-1; a weak D match, TRBD1 (5 bases). Looked up from germline, CDR1 is LNHDA and CDR2 is SQIVND (reference sequence). The CDR3 has 13 residues. V shed 3 bases and J shed 6 bases, with 9 bases lying between them. Here the CDR3 reads CASSIGQGNEQFF. The CDR3, as DNA: TGTGCCAGTAGTATTGGTCAGGGCAATGAGCAGTTCTTC.

The table lists this clone with a few counts. V and J are TRBV6-2 or TRBV6-3 and TRBJ1-5; D is uncertain. CDR1 MNHEY and CDR2 SVGEGT come from the germline V gene. The CDR3 runs 17 residues. The V gene lost 5 bases and the J gene lost 2 bases, with 19 bases spanning the gap. The CDR3 region has the DNA TGTGCCAGCAGTGCCCGCGCGTTCGGGTATGGCAATCAGCCCCAGCATTTT. Its translation: CASSARAFGYGNQPQHF.

The chain recombines TRBV6-2 or TRBV6-3 with TRBJ2-2, with 7 bases aligning to TRBD1. V was clipped by 7 bases and J by 0 bases; unmatched bases: 5. Germline CDR1 is MNHEY and CDR2 is SVGEGT. The CDR3 contains 15 residues. CDR3 amino acids: CASIPGTANTGELFF. The CDR3 region has the DNA TGTGCCAGCATCCCGGGGACAGCGAACACCGGGGAGCTGTTTTTT.

The chain recombines TRBV11-2 with TRBJ2-3; 10 bases align to TRBD2. The CDR3 covers 16 residues. CDR1 is SGHAT and CDR2 is FQNNGV in the germline V gene. The V gene end was trimmed by 4 bases and the J gene end by 1 base; junction bases not matched to a gene: 5. The CDR3 sequence: CASSWVAGGGTDTQYF. Written as DNA, the CDR3 is TGTGCCAGCAGCTGGGTAGCGGGGGGTGGCACAGATACGCAGTATTTT.

The V call is TRBV19, the J call TRBJ2-3, with no clear D. The CDR3 is made up of 11 amino acids. Germline-derived CDR1 and CDR2 are LNHDA and SQIVND (reference sequence). V was cut by 5 bases and J by 5 bases, with 5 bases left in between. Here the CDR3 DNA reads TGTGCCAGTAGTGCGATAGATACGCAGTATTTT. Translated, it gives CASSAIDTQYF.

This clone was found once. This sequence joins TRBV5-8 and TRBJ2-7; a possible D gene is TRBD2 (5 bases). Per the germline V gene, CDR1 is SGHTS and CDR2 is YDEGEE. The CDR3 has 15 amino acids. V gave up 4 bases and J gave up 2 bases, with 16 bases separating them. Written as DNA, the CDR3 is TGTGCCAGCAGCCCGGCATTAGCGCAAACCTACGAGCAGTACTTC. Translation: CASSPALAQTYEQYF.

This chain joins TRBV9 and TRBJ2-7; a weak D match, TRBD1 (5 bases). Germline loops: CDR1 SGDLS, CDR2 YYNGEE. The CDR3 has 13 residues. V lost 1 base and J lost 6, with 11 bases in between. The CDR3 nucleotides read TGTGCCAGCAGCGTAATTGGGGCTGGCGAGCAGTACTTC. It yields the protein CASSVIGAGEQYF.

The chain employs TRBV2 and TRBJ2-1; the D is unclear. Trimming cost V 3 bases and J 3 bases, with 12 bases left between them. Per the germline V gene, CDR1 is SNHLY and CDR2 is FYNNEI. The CDR3 consists of 15 residues. The CDR3 coding sequence is TGTGCCAGCAGTGACGCGAACAGACACTACAATGAGCAGTTCTTC. Protein sequence: CASSDANRHYNEQFF. Together with reference TRBV2 and TRBJ2-1, the CDR3 gives the full variable domain: EPEVTQTPSHQVTQMGQEVILRCVPISNHLYFYWYRQILGQKVEFLVSFYNNEISEKSEIFDDQFSVERPDGSNFTLKIRSTKLEDSAMYFCASSDANRHYNEQFFGPGTRLTVL.

This rearrangement joins TRBV30 to TRBJ2-7, with 10 nucleotides matching TRBD2. V shed 0 bases and J 5 bases; nucleotides not matched to a gene: 7. The length of the CDR3 is 15 residues. Per germline, CDR1 GTSNPN and CDR2 SVGIG (reference sequence). The CDR3 protein is CAWSVKRGGKNEQYF. CDR3 nucleotide sequence: TGTGCCTGGAGTGTTAAGCGGGGGGGCAAAAACGAGCAGTACTTC.

This clone was detected once. This rearrangement joins TRBV14 to TRBJ2-7; 7 bases align to TRBD1. The CDR3 has 20 residues. Germline CDR1 reads SGHDN; CDR2 reads FVKESK. V lost 3 bases to trimming and J lost 4 bases; unmatched junction nucleotides: 24. The CDR3 loop is CASSQFKVTQGRGIGYEQYF. Here the CDR3 DNA reads TGTGCCAGCAGCCAGTTCAAAGTTACGCAGGGCAGGGGGATTGGGTACGAGCAGTACTTC.

This chain links TRBV4-1 with TRBJ1-4, with 7 nucleotides matching TRBD1. CDR3 length: 16 residues. Per germline, CDR1 MGHRA and CDR2 YSYEKL. J lost 7 bases, V lost 3 bases, and 11 bases had no gene match. CDR3 coding DNA: TGCGCCAGCAGCCACCAAGGACAGGAATTCGGTGAAAAACTGTTTTTT. Translated: CASSHQGQEFGEKLFF.

The chain uses TRBV11-2 and TRBJ2-3; 8 bases map to TRBD1. J lost 2 bases, V lost 1 base, and 11 bases had no gene match. CDR3 size: 18 residues. Germline CDR1 reads SGHAT; CDR2 reads FQNNGV. The CDR3: CASSLGPRTGTPTDTQYF. The CDR3 nucleotides read TGTGCCAGCAGCTTAGGTCCAAGGACAGGGACCCCCACAGATACGCAGTATTTT. Full variable domain (rest looked up from reference TRBV11-2 and TRBJ2-3): EAGVAQSPRYKIIEKRQSVAFWCNPISGHATLYWYQQILGQGPKLLIQFQNNGVVDDSQLPKDRFSAERLKGVDSTLKIQPAKLEDSAVYLCASSLGPRTGTPTDTQYFGPGTRLTVL.

The chain couples TRBV28 to TRBJ1-4; D remains ambiguous. Trimming took off 6 bases at V and 4 bases at J, with 18 bases between the two ends. This CDR3 comprises 16 residues. The germline V gene encodes CDR1 MDHEN and CDR2 SYDVKM. DNA of the CDR3: TGTGCCAGCAGCAAAGTCGTGTCCGCTAATAATGAAAAACTGTTTTTT. Protein: CASSKVVSANNEKLFF.

The J gene is TRBJ2-6, the V gene TRBV7-2, with a weak D call TRBD2 (5 bases). The ends were cut back, 6 bases at V and 0 bases at J, with 9 bases in the middle. The CDR3 is made up of 15 amino acids. CDR1 is SGHTA, CDR2 FQGNSA, per germline. CDR3 sequence: CASSFDYSGANVLTF. In nucleotides, the CDR3 is TGTGCCAGCAGTTTCGACTACTCTGGGGCCAACGTCCTGACTTTC.

This chain joins TRBV5-1 and TRBJ1-1, with 7 nucleotides matching TRBD1. Germline V gene data show CDR1 as SGHRS and CDR2 as YFSETQ. Trimming removed 5 bases from V and 1 base from J; junction bases left unmatched: 5. This CDR3 is 14 amino acids long. The CDR3 sequence: CASRAGTANTEAFF. The CDR3 region has the DNA TGCGCCAGCAGGGCGGGGACAGCGAACACTGAAGCTTTCTTT. Drawing the rest from reference TRBV5-1 and TRBJ1-1, the complete variable domain is KAGVTQTPRYLIKTRGQQVTLSCSPISGHRSVSWYQQTPGQGLQFLFEYFSETQRNKGNFPGRFSGRQFSNSRSEMNVSTLELGDSALYLCASRAGTANTEAFFGQGTRLTVV.

The J gene is TRBJ1-1, the V gene TRBV5-1, with 11 bases aligning to TRBD1. Germline V CDR1 and CDR2: SGHRS, YFSETQ. The CDR3 is made up of 16 amino acids. J gave up 4 bases and V 3 bases, and 8 bases lay outside the gene matches. CDR3 nucleotide sequence: TGCGCCAGCAGCTCACAAGGACAGGGGGCTGGCACTGAAGCTTTCTTT. This gives the protein CASSSQGQGAGTEAFF. Variable domain in full (rest from reference TRBV5-1 and TRBJ1-1): KAGVTQTPRYLIKTRGQQVTLSCSPISGHRSVSWYQQTPGQGLQFLFEYFSETQRNKGNFPGRFSGRQFSNSRSEMNVSTLELGDSALYLCASSSQGQGAGTEAFFGQGTRLTVV.

The chain has TRBV14 and TRBJ1-2; 11 bases map to TRBD1. CDR1 and CDR2 (germline): SGHDN, FVKESK. The V gene end was trimmed by 3 bases and the J gene end by 4 bases; junction bases not matched to a gene: 4. The CDR3 consists of 15 residues. In nucleotides, the CDR3 is TGTGCCAGCAGCCAGGACAGGGGGCGCGGCTATGGCTACACCTTC. It codes for CASSQDRGRGYGYTF. Full variable domain (rest looked up from reference TRBV14 and TRBJ1-2): EAGVTQFPSHSVIEKGQTVTLRCDPISGHDNLYWYRRVMGKEIKFLLHFVKESKQDESGMPNNRFLAERTGGTYSTLKVQPAELEDSGVYFCASSQDRGRGYGYTFGSGTRLTVV.

The chain combines TRBV4-1 with TRBJ1-6; a possible D gene is TRBD1 (6 bases). The CDR3 length is 16 residues. With 1 base removed from V and 7 bases from J, the gap between germline ends came to 14 bases. Germline V gives CDR1 MGHRA, CDR2 YSYEKL. The CDR3 loop reads CASSQGGGGVNSPLHF. In DNA form, the CDR3 reads TGCGCCAGCAGCCAAGGGGGAGGGGGTGTAAATTCACCCCTCCACTTT.